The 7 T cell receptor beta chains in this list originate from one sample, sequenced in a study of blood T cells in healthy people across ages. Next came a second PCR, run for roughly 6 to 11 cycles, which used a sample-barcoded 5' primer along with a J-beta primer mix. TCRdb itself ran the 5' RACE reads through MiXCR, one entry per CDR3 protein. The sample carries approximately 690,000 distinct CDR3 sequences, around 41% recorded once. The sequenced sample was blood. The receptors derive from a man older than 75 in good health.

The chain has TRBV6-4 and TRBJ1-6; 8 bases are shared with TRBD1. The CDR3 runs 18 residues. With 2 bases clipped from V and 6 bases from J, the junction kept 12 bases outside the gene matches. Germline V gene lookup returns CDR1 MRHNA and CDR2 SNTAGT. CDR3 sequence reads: CASSDGGQVKPSNSPLHF. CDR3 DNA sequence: TGTGCCAGCAGTGACGGGGGACAGGTAAAACCTTCTAATTCACCCCTCCACTTT.

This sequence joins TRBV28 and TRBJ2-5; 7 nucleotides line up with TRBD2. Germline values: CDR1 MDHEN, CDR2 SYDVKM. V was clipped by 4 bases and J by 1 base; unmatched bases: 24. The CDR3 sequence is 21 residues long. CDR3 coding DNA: TGTGCCAGCAGTTCCCAAAGGTCCCGACTAGCTCTCCCAGATAGCCAAGAGACCCAGTACTTC. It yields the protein CASSSQRSRLALPDSQETQYF.

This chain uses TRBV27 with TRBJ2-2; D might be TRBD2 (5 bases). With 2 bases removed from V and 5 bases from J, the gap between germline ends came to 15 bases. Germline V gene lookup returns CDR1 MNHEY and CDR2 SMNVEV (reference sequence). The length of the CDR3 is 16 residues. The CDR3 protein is CASSLRARPGTGELFF. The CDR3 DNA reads TGTGCCAGCAGTTTAAGGGCTCGACCGGGGACCGGGGAGCTGTTTTTT.

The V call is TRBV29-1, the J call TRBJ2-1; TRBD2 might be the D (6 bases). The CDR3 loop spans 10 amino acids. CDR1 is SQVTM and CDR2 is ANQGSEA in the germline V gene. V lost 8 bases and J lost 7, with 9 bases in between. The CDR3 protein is CSSGLNEQFF. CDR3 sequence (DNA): TGCAGCAGCGGGTTGAATGAGCAGTTCTTC.

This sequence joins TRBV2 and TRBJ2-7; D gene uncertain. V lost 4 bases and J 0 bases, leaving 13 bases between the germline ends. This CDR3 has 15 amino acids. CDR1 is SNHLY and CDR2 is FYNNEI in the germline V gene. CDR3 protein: CASSGLAQSSYEQYF. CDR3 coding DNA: TGTGCCAGCAGTGGTTTGGCACAGTCCTCCTACGAGCAGTACTTC.

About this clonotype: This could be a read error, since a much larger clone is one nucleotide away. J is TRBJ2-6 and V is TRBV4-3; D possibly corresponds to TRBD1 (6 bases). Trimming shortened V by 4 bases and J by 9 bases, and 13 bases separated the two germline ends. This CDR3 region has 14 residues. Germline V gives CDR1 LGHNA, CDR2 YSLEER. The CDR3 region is CASSRTGMVNVLTF. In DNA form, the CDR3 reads TGCGCCAGCAGCCGTACAGGGATGGTCAACGTCCTGACTTTC.

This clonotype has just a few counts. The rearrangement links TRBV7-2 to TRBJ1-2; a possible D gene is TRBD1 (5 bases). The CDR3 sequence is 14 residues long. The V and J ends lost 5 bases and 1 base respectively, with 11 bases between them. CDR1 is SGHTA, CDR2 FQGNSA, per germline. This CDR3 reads CASSLRQNNYGYTF. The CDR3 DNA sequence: TGTGCCAGCAGCCTAAGACAGAATAACTATGGCTACACCTTC.